The rows below give T cell receptor beta chains drawn from one sample of a study of blood T cell repertoires in COVID-19. Sequencing was performed with immunoSEQ multiplex PCR; in TCRdb, only in-frame clones are kept and a portion is missing. The table has 200,000 to 250,000 clones, roughly 89% seen once. Sequenced input: peripheral blood. The receptors shown here come from a man in his sixties who had recovered from COVID-19. CDR3s include the opening cysteine and the closing phenylalanine or tryptophan. D genes are given only for firm matches. Clone size is shown for a subset of rows, as once, few, many or a class of expanded clone.

clone size: -; J gene: TRBJ1-2; V gene: TRBV6-5; D gene: -; CDR3 DNA: TGTGCCAGCAGTCGCCGCGGGGAGCAAGGCTACACCTTC; CDR3 protein: CASSRRGEQGYTF
clone size: -; J gene: TRBJ2-3; V gene: TRBV7-6; D gene: -; CDR3 DNA: TGTGCCAGCAGCTTGGGGAGCCGAACTAGCACAGATACGCAGTATTTT; CDR3 protein: CASSLGSRTSTDTQYF
clone size: -; J gene: TRBJ2-3; V gene: TRBV5-1; D gene: TRBD1; CDR3 DNA: TGCGCCAGCAGCACGGGACAGGGTGTGGGCACAGATACGCAGTATTTT; CDR3 protein: CASSTGQGVGTDTQYF
clone size: -; J gene: TRBJ1-1; V gene: TRBV6-6; D gene: -; CDR3 DNA: TGTGCCAGCAGTTACTCGGGAGGGAGTGACACTGAAGCTTTCTTT; CDR3 protein: CASSYSGGSDTEAFF
clone size: -; J gene: TRBJ1-1; V gene: TRBV30; D gene: -; CDR3 DNA: TGTGCCTGGAGGGCAATTGGCAGGAACACTGAAGCTTTCTTT; CDR3 protein: CAWRAIGRNTEAFF
clone size: once; J gene: TRBJ2-1; V gene: TRBV2; D gene: TRBD2; CDR3 DNA: TGTGCCAGCGACGTGGGACTAGCGGGTAGCAATGAGCAGTTCTTC; CDR3 protein: CASDVGLAGSNEQFF
clone size: -; J gene: TRBJ1-2; V gene: TRBV5-5; D gene: -; CDR3 DNA: TGTGCCAGCAGCTTCGAAACTCTCTATGGCTACACCTTC; CDR3 protein: CASSFETLYGYTF
clone size: -; J gene: TRBJ2-7; V gene: TRBV6-5; D gene: TRBD1; CDR3 DNA: TGTGCCAGCAGTTACTCGATGACAGGGGGCTACGAGCAGTACTTC; CDR3 protein: CASSYSMTGGYEQYF
clone size: -; J gene: TRBJ2-3; V gene: TRBV7-3; D gene: -; CDR3 DNA: TGTGCCAGCAGCGAAGGGGGACCTAGCACAGATACGCAGTATTTT; CDR3 protein: CASSEGGPSTDTQYF
clone size: -; J gene: TRBJ1-2; V gene: TRBV19; D gene: TRBD1; CDR3 DNA: TGTGCCAGTAGTCGCGGACAGGGACGGGACTATGGCTACACCTTC; CDR3 protein: CASSRGQGRDYGYTF
clone size: once; J gene: TRBJ2-1; V gene: TRBV5-1; D gene: -; CDR3 DNA: TGCGCCAGCAGCTTGGCCTTGAGCAACAATGAGCAGTTCTTC; CDR3 protein: CASSLALSNNEQFF
clone size: -; J gene: TRBJ2-7; V gene: TRBV6-5; D gene: -; CDR3 DNA: TGTGCCAGCGGCCTTGGCGAGCAGTACTTC; CDR3 protein: CASGLGEQYF
clone size: -; J gene: TRBJ1-1; V gene: TRBV28; D gene: -; CDR3 DNA: TGTGCCAGCAGTCCTCAGGGGACTGAAGCTTTCTTT; CDR3 protein: CASSPQGTEAFF
clone size: -; J gene: TRBJ2-3; V gene: TRBV3-1/TRBV3-2; D gene: -; CDR3 DNA: TGTGCCAGCAGCTTGGGCCCCGCTAGCACAGATACGCAGTATTTT; CDR3 protein: CASSLGPASTDTQYF
clone size: few; J gene: TRBJ1-2; V gene: TRBV5-6; D gene: -; CDR3 DNA: TGTGCCAGCAGCTTGGACAGGGTCCCATACACCTTC; CDR3 protein: CASSLDRVPYTF
clone size: -; J gene: TRBJ1-2; V gene: TRBV6-5; D gene: TRBD1; CDR3 DNA: TGTGCCAGTCACAACAGGGGGCTGTATGGCTACACCTTC; CDR3 protein: CASHNRGLYGYTF
clone size: medium-sized; J gene: TRBJ2-3; V gene: TRBV6-1; D gene: TRBD2; CDR3 DNA: TGTGCCAGCAGTGAAGCATTAGCGGGTAGGAGCACAGATACGCAGTATTTT; CDR3 protein: CASSEALAGRSTDTQYF
clone size: -; J gene: TRBJ1-5; V gene: TRBV7-8; D gene: -; CDR3 DNA: TGTGCCAGCAGCATACGTATAATTGGACAGCATAGCAATCAGCCCCAGCATTTT; CDR3 protein: CASSIRIIGQHSNQPQHF
clone size: many; J gene: TRBJ2-7; V gene: TRBV4-3; D gene: -; CDR3 DNA: TGCGCCAGCAGCCAAAATTGGGGGGAACCCTACGAGCAGTACTTC; CDR3 protein: CASSQNWGEPYEQYF
clone size: -; J gene: TRBJ2-7; V gene: TRBV24-1; D gene: TRBD2; CDR3 DNA: TGTGCCACCAGTGGGGGGACCGGGGGGTCCTACGAGCAGTACTTC; CDR3 protein: CATSGGTGGSYEQYF
clone size: -; J gene: TRBJ2-3; V gene: TRBV18; D gene: -; CDR3 DNA: TGTGCCAGCTCACCGCGGGATTTTTCAGATACGCAGTATTTT; CDR3 protein: CASSPRDFSDTQYF
clone size: -; J gene: TRBJ2-7; V gene: TRBV5-1; D gene: TRBD2; CDR3 DNA: TGCGCCAGCAGAGGGACTAGCGGGAACCGCGAGCAGTACTTC; CDR3 protein: CASRGTSGNREQYF
clone size: once; J gene: TRBJ2-3; V gene: TRBV27; D gene: -; CDR3 DNA: TGTGCCAGCAGTTTCACCGCACGGGATACGCAGTATTTT; CDR3 protein: CASSFTARDTQYF
clone size: -; J gene: TRBJ2-5; V gene: TRBV7-8; D gene: -; CDR3 DNA: TGTGCCAGCAGCCCCCACCGCCCCGGACAGAGCCAAGAGACCCAGTACTTC; CDR3 protein: CASSPHRPGQSQETQYF
clone size: -; J gene: TRBJ2-1; V gene: TRBV5-1; D gene: -; CDR3 DNA: TGCGCCAGCAGCCGGGCGGGGAGCGGAGCGTACAATGAGCAGTTCTTC; CDR3 protein: CASSRAGSGAYNEQFF
clone size: few; J gene: TRBJ1-4; V gene: TRBV19; D gene: -; CDR3 DNA: TGTGCCAGTACCCCGATGGGGAGGACAACTAATGAAAAACTGTTTTTT; CDR3 protein: CASTPMGRTTNEKLFF
clone size: -; J gene: TRBJ2-1; V gene: TRBV7-9; D gene: -; CDR3 DNA: TGTGCCAGCAGACGAGCCTACTGGCAGGGGTCCCTTGAGCAGTTCTTC; CDR3 protein: CASRRAYWQGSLEQFF
clone size: -; J gene: TRBJ1-1; V gene: TRBV25-1; D gene: -; CDR3 DNA: TGTGCCAGCAGTGACCAAACAGGAGATTTCGAAGCTTTCTTT; CDR3 protein: CASSDQTGDFEAFF
clone size: -; J gene: TRBJ1-5; V gene: TRBV7-3; D gene: -; CDR3 DNA: TGTGCCAGCAGCTCACAGGGCGGGCAGCCCCAGCATTTT; CDR3 protein: CASSSQGGQPQHF